Listed here are 24 T cell receptor beta chains from one sample, sequenced in a study of breast tumors, draining lymph nodes, adjacent tissues. Via MiXCR, TCRdb re-called the multiplex PCR reads, giving one row per CDR3 protein. In the table there are 100,000 or so distinct CDR3 sequences, about 20% of which are singletons. Axillary draining lymph nodes of breast cancer patients supplied the node samples. The sample consisted of axillary lymph node tissue. The source is a female donor with breast cancer. Some clones in this sample may be carry-over from other donors' samples.

The table lists this clonotype with a few counts. This chain joins TRBV30 and TRBJ1-5; tentative D call: TRBD1 (5 bases). The ends were cut back, 6 bases at V and 4 bases at J, with 16 bases in the middle. CDR3 length: 14 amino acids. Per the germline V gene, CDR1 is GTSNPN and CDR2 is SVGIG (reference sequence). CDR3 sequence reads: CACSPSGGNQPQHF. In DNA form, the CDR3 reads TGTGCCTGCAGCCCGTCTGGGGGGAATCAGCCCCAGCATTTT.

The gene calls are TRBV5-4 and TRBJ2-1, with 7 nucleotides matching TRBD2. Germline V gives CDR1 SGHNT, CDR2 YYREEE (reference sequence). V lost 0 bases, J lost 8 bases, and 8 bases stayed unmatched. This CDR3 is built from 15 residues. CDR3 protein: CASSLVSSGDHEQFF. CDR3 nucleotide sequence: TGTGCCAGCAGCTTGGTTTCGAGCGGGGATCATGAGCAGTTCTTC.

This clonotype was counted only a few times. The chain combines TRBV28 with TRBJ2-2, with TRBD1 identical over 7 bases. This CDR3 comprises 14 residues. Trimming at V came to 5 bases and at J to 6 bases, leaving 6 bases not matched to a gene. In germline, CDR1 is MDHEN, CDR2 SYDVKM. Written as DNA, the CDR3 is TGTGCCAGCAGTCAAGACAGGGTGGCCGGGGAGCTGTTTTTT. Translated, it gives CASSQDRVAGELFF.

Many counts were recorded for this clonotype. The chain is built from TRBV10-3 and TRBJ1-5; D is undetermined. Germline V gene lookup returns CDR1 ENHRY and CDR2 SYGVKD. The CDR3 sequence is 13 residues long. The V end was cut by 0 bases, the J end by 7 bases, with 7 bases between. This CDR3 reads CAISESERQPQHF. The CDR3 region has the DNA TGTGCCATCAGTGAGTCGGAGCGACAGCCCCAGCATTTT.

This clonotype was detected only a few times. In DNA form, the CDR3 reads TGCAGTGCTAGTGCCCTCCGGGAGCCCACCGGGGAGCTGTTTTTT. Amino acid sequence: CSASALREPTGELFF. The chain links TRBV20-1 to TRBJ2-2, with D perhaps matching TRBD2 (6 bases). Germline V gives CDR1 DFQATT, CDR2 SNEGSKA (reference sequence). The CDR3 runs to 15 residues. Between the trimmed V and J ends, which lost 3 bases and 4 bases, there was a span of 15 bases.

At least ten counts were recorded for this clonotype. This sequence joins TRBV11-2 and TRBJ2-7, with 7 bases that match TRBD2. Germline V gene lookup returns CDR1 SGHAT and CDR2 FQNNGV. The length of the CDR3 is 15 residues. Trimming cost V 2 bases and J 5 bases; bases outside gene matches: 9. The CDR3 spells CASSLRQLAVHEQYF. The CDR3, as DNA: TGTGCCAGCAGCTTACGGCAGCTAGCGGTCCACGAGCAGTACTTC.

This clonotype was counted at least ten times. The chain employs TRBV2 and TRBJ1-2; tentatively, D is TRBD1 (6 bases). This CDR3 spans 12 amino acids. Germline CDR1 SNHLY, CDR2 FYNNEI. The V end lost 7 bases, the J end lost 8 bases, and 14 bases lay between the germline ends. CDR3 sequence reads: CASTEGRGGYTF. CDR3 DNA: TGTGCCAGCACCGAGGGGAGGGGGGGCTACACCTTC.

On this clonotype: This may be a read error, as it is one base from a much larger clone. The genes are TRBV27 and TRBJ2-7; D unclear. V was shortened by 6 bases and J by 7 bases, with 19 bases between the two germline ends. Germline-derived CDR1 and CDR2 are MNHEY and SMNVEV (reference sequence). The CDR3 extends over 14 amino acids. The CDR3 region is CASRRSGYMGEQYF. The CDR3, as DNA: TGTGCCAGCAGAAGAAGTGGCTACATGGGGGAGCAGTACTTC.

This clonotype was counted many times. The chain has TRBV4-1 and TRBJ1-2; 8 bases align to TRBD1. V gave up 0 bases and J gave up 5 bases; unmatched junction bases: 8. Per germline, CDR1 MGHRA and CDR2 YSYEKL. The length of the CDR3 is 16 residues. CDR3 sequence (DNA): TGCGCCAGCAGCCAAGATTGGCAGGGGGCTGTATATGGCTACACCTTC. It specifies CASSQDWQGAVYGYTF.

The table lists this clonotype with many counts. The chain employs TRBV7-2 and TRBJ1-6; D unresolved. Germline V gives CDR1 SGHTA, CDR2 FQGNSA. With 1 base removed from V and 13 bases from J, the gap between germline ends came to 8 bases. This CDR3 spans 12 amino acids. The CDR3 protein is CASSLDIPPLHF. CDR3 bases: TGTGCCAGCAGCTTAGACATCCCGCCCCTCCACTTT.

This clonotype was seen at least ten times. The chain is built from TRBV7-8 and TRBJ2-7, with D perhaps TRBD2 (5 bases). This CDR3 has 15 residues. From germline, CDR1 is SGHVS and CDR2 FQNEAQ. The V end lost 6 bases, the J end lost 6 bases, and 21 bases lay between the germline ends. CDR3 protein: CASRSSGSLSGEQYF. Written as DNA, the CDR3 is TGTGCCAGCAGATCGAGCGGCTCCCTCTCCGGCGAGCAGTACTTC.

This clonotype was counted many times. The J gene is TRBJ1-2, the V gene TRBV9, with D uncertain. Trimming removed 4 bases at V and 0 bases at J, with 13 bases between. The CDR3 covers 15 residues. Looked up from germline, CDR1 is SGDLS and CDR2 is YYNGEE. The CDR3 nucleotides are TGTGCCAGCAGCCGGACGGACGGAGCTAACTATGGCTACACCTTC. Protein product: CASSRTDGANYGYTF.

This clonotype was detected many times. The chain couples TRBV4-1 to TRBJ1-3; D possibly corresponds to TRBD1 (5 bases). Germline CDR1 is MGHRA and CDR2 is YSYEKL. The CDR3 length is 16 residues. Trimming shortened V by 1 base and J by 0 bases, and 10 bases separated the two germline ends. The CDR3 protein is CASSQVGGSSGNTIYF. The CDR3, as DNA: TGCGCCAGCAGCCAAGTCGGGGGATCCTCTGGAAACACCATATATTTT.

Many counts were recorded for this clonotype. The V and J genes are TRBV6-1 and TRBJ1-3; D remains ambiguous. The germline V gene has CDR1 MNHNS and CDR2 SASEGT. The V and J ends lost 4 bases and 0 bases respectively, with 10 bases between them. CDR3 length equals 15 residues. The CDR3 DNA reads as TGTGCCAGCAGTGGGTACACCGACTCTGGAAACACCATATATTTT. Translation gives CASSGYTDSGNTIYF.

The sample holds many counts of this clonotype. The chain couples TRBV27 to TRBJ2-3; D is undetermined. Looked up from germline, CDR1 is MNHEY and CDR2 is SMNVEV (reference sequence). Trimming removed 2 bases at V and 1 base at J, with 7 bases between. The length of the CDR3 is 14 residues. The CDR3 is CASSLVQGTDTQYF. Written as DNA, the CDR3 is TGTGCCAGCAGTTTAGTTCAGGGCACAGATACGCAGTATTTT.

The sample holds many counts of this clonotype. The chain is built from TRBV10-3 and TRBJ2-2; 10 nucleotides match TRBD1. Germline assignment: CDR1 ENHRY and CDR2 SYGVKD. V lost 4 bases and J lost 6; bases outside the gene matches: 5. The CDR3 length is 15 residues. This CDR3 reads CAISVGTGVAGELFF. CDR3 nucleotides: TGTGCCATCAGTGTCGGGACAGGGGTAGCCGGGGAGCTGTTTTTT.

In regard to this clonotype: A much larger clone differs from this one at a single base, so this may be a read error. The chain recombines TRBV4-1 with TRBJ2-1; 8 bases fit TRBD2. CDR1 MGHRA and CDR2 YSYEKL come from the germline V gene. The CDR3 covers 17 residues. Here the CDR3 DNA reads TGCGCCAGCAGCGGGGCACCGGGAGGGAGCTCCTACAATGAGCAGCTCTTC. Its translation is CASSGAPGGSSYNEQLF.

Ten or more counts support this clonotype. This sequence joins TRBV3-1 and TRBJ2-7; 7 nucleotides line up with TRBD1. Trimming cost V 5 bases and J 3 bases; bases outside gene matches: 7. This CDR3 is 14 amino acids long. Germline CDR1 and CDR2: LGHDT and YNNKEL (reference sequence). The CDR3 nucleotides read TGTGCCAGCAGCTTAAAGGACAGGATCTACGAGCAGTACTTC. The encoded protein is CASSLKDRIYEQYF.

This clonotype was seen many times. The rearrangement links TRBV6-6 to TRBJ2-3; TRBD2 matches at 7 bases. The germline CDR1 and CDR2 sequences are MNHNY and SVGAGI (reference sequence). CDR3 size: 16 residues. Trimming at V came to 5 bases and at J to 0 bases, leaving 8 bases not matched to a gene. The CDR3 reads CASSQLARTSTDTQYF. The CDR3 nucleotides are TGTGCCAGCAGTCAACTAGCGAGAACTAGCACAGATACGCAGTATTTT.

In this sample, this clonotype turned up many times. The chain combines TRBV12-3 or TRBV12-4 with TRBJ2-7, with D possibly being TRBD1 (5 bases). The CDR3 spans 13 residues. Trimming removed 6 bases at V and 5 bases at J, with 14 bases between. The CDR3 spells CASSPFRDNEQYF. The CDR3 nucleotides read TGTGCCAGCAGCCCCTTCAGGGATAACGAGCAGTACTTC.

This clonotype was observed many times. This chain uses TRBV4-1 with TRBJ2-2; 8 nucleotides match TRBD2. V was clipped by 1 base and J by 1 base; unmatched bases: 2. This CDR3 contains 16 residues. In germline, CDR1 is MGHRA, CDR2 YSYEKL. CDR3 sequence: CASSQASGRNTGELFF. CDR3 nucleotides: TGCGCCAGCAGCCAAGCTAGCGGGCGGAACACCGGGGAGCTGTTTTTT.

This clonotype came up many times. The chain links TRBV7-9 to TRBJ1-2; D is perhaps TRBD1 (6 bases). The CDR3 covers 14 residues. Germline CDR1 SEHNR, CDR2 FQNEAQ (reference sequence). Trimming cost V 1 base and J 4 bases, with 10 bases left between them. CDR3 residues: CASSLGQGFYGYTF. The CDR3 coding sequence is TGTGCCAGCAGCTTAGGGCAGGGGTTCTATGGCTACACCTTC.

This clonotype was observed at least ten times. This chain uses TRBV4-1 with TRBJ2-7; a possible D gene is TRBD1 (5 bases). CDR3 length: 15 residues. The V end was cut by 0 bases, the J end by 6 bases, with 15 bases between. CDR1 MGHRA and CDR2 YSYEKL come from the germline V gene. The CDR3 nucleotides are TGCGCCAGCAGCCAAGATCCAGGGAATGGTCGCGAGCAGTACTTC. This codes for CASSQDPGNGREQYF.

In its sample, this clonotype was seen many times. V and J are TRBV19 and TRBJ2-1; D is possibly TRBD1 (6 bases). Trimming left V 10 bases short and J 0 bases short, with 16 bases between. The germline V gene encodes CDR1 LNHDA and CDR2 SQIVND (reference sequence). This CDR3 has 15 residues. The CDR3 region has the DNA TGTGCCACTCAACCACAGGGAAACTCCTACAATGAGCAGTTCTTC. Translated: CATQPQGNSYNEQFF. Supplemented by reference TRBV19 and TRBJ2-1, the full variable domain reads DGGITQSPKYLFRKEGQNVTLSCEQNLNHDAMYWYRQDPGQGLRLIYYSQIVNDFQKGDIAEGYSVSREKKESFPLTVTSAQKNPTAFYLCATQPQGNSYNEQFFGPGTRLTVL.